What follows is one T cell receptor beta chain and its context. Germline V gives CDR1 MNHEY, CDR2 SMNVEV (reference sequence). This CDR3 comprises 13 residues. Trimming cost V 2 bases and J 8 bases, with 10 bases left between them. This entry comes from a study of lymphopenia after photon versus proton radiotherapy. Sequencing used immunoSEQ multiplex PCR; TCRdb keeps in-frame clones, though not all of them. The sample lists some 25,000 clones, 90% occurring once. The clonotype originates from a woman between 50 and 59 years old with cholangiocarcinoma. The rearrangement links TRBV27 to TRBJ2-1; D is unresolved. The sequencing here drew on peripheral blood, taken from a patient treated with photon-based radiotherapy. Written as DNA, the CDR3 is TGTGCCAGCAGTTTAGACTCCGAATATGAGCAGTTCTTC. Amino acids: CASSLDSEYEQFF.